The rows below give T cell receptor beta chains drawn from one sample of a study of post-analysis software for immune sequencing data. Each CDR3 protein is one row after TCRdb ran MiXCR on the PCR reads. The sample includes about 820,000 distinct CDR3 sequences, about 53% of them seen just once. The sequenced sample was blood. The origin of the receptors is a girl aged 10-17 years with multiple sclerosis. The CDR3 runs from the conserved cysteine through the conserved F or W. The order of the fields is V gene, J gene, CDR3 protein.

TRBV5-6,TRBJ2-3,CASSLGPLAGGSAHTDTQYF
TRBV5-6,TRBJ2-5,CASRDIALQETQYF
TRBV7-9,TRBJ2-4,CASSTGTSEDIQYF
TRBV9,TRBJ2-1,CASGRFYNEQFF
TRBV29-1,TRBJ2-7,CSAGTQETYEQYF
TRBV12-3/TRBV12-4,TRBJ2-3,CASSYGQVSADTQYF
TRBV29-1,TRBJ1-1,CSVRDGSTEAFF
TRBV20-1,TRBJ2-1,CSATSTSGSNEQFF
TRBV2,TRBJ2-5,CASSEALGSGTQETQYF
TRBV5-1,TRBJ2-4,CASSLVSGIAKNIQYF
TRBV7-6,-,CASSKDGGQETQYF
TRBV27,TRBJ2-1,CASSLSGLAGGYNEQFF
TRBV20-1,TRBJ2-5,CSARDLVRAGGQETQYF
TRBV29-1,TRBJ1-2,CSVEVGTGGYTF
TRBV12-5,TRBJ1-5,CASGFNRGEPQHF
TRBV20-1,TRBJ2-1,CSSSWERKSYNEQFF
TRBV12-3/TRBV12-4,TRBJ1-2,CASSSRTGSAPEGYTF
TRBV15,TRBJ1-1,CATSRGSLMNTEAFF
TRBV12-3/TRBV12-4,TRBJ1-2,CASSLERTGRGYTF
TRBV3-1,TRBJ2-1,CASSQIAYNEQFF
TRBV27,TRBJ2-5,CASSFTRLETQYF
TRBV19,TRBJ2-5,CASSIDLRAAKYF
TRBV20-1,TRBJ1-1,CSARDKQNRFTEAFF
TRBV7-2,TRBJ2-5,CASSSGLAGHQETQYF
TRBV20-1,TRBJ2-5,CSARTGTGQETQYF
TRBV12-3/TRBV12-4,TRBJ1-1,CASSWGGNTEAFF
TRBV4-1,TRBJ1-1,CASSQDRVSMNTEAFF
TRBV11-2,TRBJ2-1,CASSLIVGGSGDEQFF
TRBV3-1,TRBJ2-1,CASSQDWAGGLGEQFF
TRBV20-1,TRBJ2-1,CSAGAPGTGRPEQFF
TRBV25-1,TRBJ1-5,CASSDRSKVFSNQPQHF
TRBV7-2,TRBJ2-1,CASRTPGTSGTSSYNEQFF
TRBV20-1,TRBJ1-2,CSALESTNYGYTF
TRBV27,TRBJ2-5,CASGTTQGEQYF
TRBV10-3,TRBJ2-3,CAISGDSHPDTQYF
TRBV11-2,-,CASSLGVHSYEQYF
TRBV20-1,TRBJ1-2,CSAISLQGTYGYTF
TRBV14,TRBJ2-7,CASSQENMSYEQYF
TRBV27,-,CASRPVRTGGNEQFF
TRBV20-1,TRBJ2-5,CSARLGGAQTQYF
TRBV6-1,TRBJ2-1,CASSEGLAIYNEQFF
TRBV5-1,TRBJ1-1,CASSITWSNTEAFF
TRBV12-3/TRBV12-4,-,CASRPGLANEQYF
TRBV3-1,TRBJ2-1,CASSGTGYVNEQFF
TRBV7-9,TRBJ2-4,CASSPPGTEIAKNIQYF